This T cell receptor (beta chain) was documented in a study of blood T cell repertoires in COVID-19. Study as a whole: COVID-19 samples from acute and convalescent phases originated in the United States, Italy and Spain. T cells, B-cell-depleted T cells, or PBMCs provided the cDNA or gDNA that served as material.

V dropped 5 bases and J dropped 7 bases, with 12 bases sitting between them. Germline-derived CDR1 and CDR2 are MNHEY and SVGAGI. The CDR3 loop spans 13 amino acids. In the original analysis: Cell counts per sample came from amplifying reference gene primers. The data were produced by immunoSEQ multiplex PCR, yet TCRdb's version contains in-frame clones alone and is incomplete. V, J and clone size were drawn from that table, and D and trimming were deduced from the DNA. Seen here are about 360,000 clones, roughly 86% observed once, and the top ten hold over 2.5%. The source of this sequence is a human donor in a cohort sampled during active COVID-19. The sequenced sample was peripheral blood. The chain combines TRBV6-5 with TRBJ1-5; tentative D call: TRBD1 (5 bases). The CDR3 loop is CASSPTVLQPQHF. CDR3 in DNA: TGTGCCAGCAGTCCGACAGTTCTCCAGCCCCAGCATTTT.